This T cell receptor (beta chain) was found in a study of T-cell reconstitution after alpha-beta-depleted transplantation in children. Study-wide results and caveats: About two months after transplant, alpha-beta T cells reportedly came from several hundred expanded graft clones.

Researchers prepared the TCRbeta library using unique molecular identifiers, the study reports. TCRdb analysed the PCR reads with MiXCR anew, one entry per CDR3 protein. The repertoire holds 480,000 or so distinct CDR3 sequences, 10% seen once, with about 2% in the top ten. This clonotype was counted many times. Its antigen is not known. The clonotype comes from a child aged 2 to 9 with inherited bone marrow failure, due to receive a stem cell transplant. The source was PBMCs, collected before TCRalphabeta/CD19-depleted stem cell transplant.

The CDR3 DNA sequence: TGTGCCAGCAGCTTAGCGGGGGATGAGCAGTTCTTC. This encodes CASSLAGDEQFF. The rearrangement uses TRBV13 and TRBJ2-1; TRBD2 is a possible D gene (6 bases). The CDR3 extends over 12 amino acids. Trimming took 1 base from V and 8 from J, leaving 6 bases between them. Germline lookup yields CDR1 PRHDT and CDR2 FYEKMQ (reference sequence).